This TCR beta chain comes out of a study of beta chain features in type 1 diabetes. Study-level points and caveats: Since sequencing was performed on cDNA, cells with high TCR expression could be over-represented. PCR may have favored shorter templates equally in patients and controls. At VDJ recombination sites, type 1 diabetes patients had fewer insertions and more deleted nucleotides.

The authors took one heparinised blood draw, averaging approximately 120 mL, from each donor. The isolated RNA, all of it, was reverse transcribed, so expressed TCRB transcripts were what got sequenced. Here immunoSEQ multiplex PCR was the method, and the copy in TCRdb shows in-frame clones only, minus some. The data show 350,000 or so clones, roughly a fifth seen once. Only a few counts were recorded for this clone. Its specificity is unknown. Germline loops: CDR1 SGHRS, CDR2 YFSETQ. This CDR3 comprises 15 residues. The V segment lost 0 bases and the J segment 5 bases; nucleotides outside the gene matches: 3.

Sequencing input: naive CD4+ T cells from blood. This chain joins TRBV5-1 and TRBJ1-1, with 11 bases aligning to TRBD1. This TCR came from a woman aged 18-29 years in good health. CDR3 sequence reads: CASSLGTGGLTEAFF. CDR3 nucleotide sequence: TGCGCCAGCAGCTTGGGGACAGGGGGCTTGACTGAAGCTTTCTTT.